The clone carrying this T cell receptor (beta chain) was counted only a few times. Its antigen is unknown. This entry is derived from a study of T cell clonotyping in hematopoietic cell transplantation. Regarding the study as a whole: After transplant, recipient diversity fell while pathologically expanded clonotypes grew through day 180. No sorting was done, leaving CD4 and CD8 contributions mixed. Broader posttransplant TCR repertoire diversity was predicted by graft donor and pretransplant recipient Inverse Simpson Index values.

The protocol was immunoSEQ multiplex PCR, while the TCRdb copy is restricted to in-frame clones and leaves out a portion. In the table there are approximately 11,000 clones, roughly half of which are singletons. Germline loops: CDR1 SNHLY, CDR2 FYNNEI. After removal of 6 bases from V and 8 bases from J, the junction contained 3 bases not matched to a gene. The CDR3 length is 12 residues. This material consisted of PBMCs, taken 30 days after allogeneic stem cell transplant. This TCR was sampled from a male patient in his fifties who had an allogeneic stem cell transplant from an unrelated donor, so the T cells may come from the graft donor. Some clones in this sample may be carry-over from other donors' samples. The chain combines TRBV2 with TRBJ1-2; TRBD1 matches 10 bases. CDR3 protein: CASSLDRGGYTF. DNA of the CDR3: TGTGCCAGCAGCCTGGACAGGGGGGGCTACACCTTC.